The 16 T cell receptor beta chains in this list originate from one sample, sequenced in a study of control samples from healthy donors and cancer patients. Measured with immunoSEQ multiplex PCR; TCRdb has only the in-frame clones, and not every one. The table has just over 80,000 clones, roughly 94% seen once. The specimen sequenced was blood. The receptors stem from a woman between 18 and 29 years old in good health.

This sequence joins TRBV7-6 and TRBJ2-1; tentatively, D is TRBD1 (7 bases). Germline loops: CDR1 SGHVS, CDR2 FNYEAQ. V was shortened by 5 bases and J by 3 bases, with 14 bases between the two germline ends. CDR3 length: 15 residues. CDR3 in DNA: TGTGCCAGCAGCGCCCGCCAGGGGGGCTACAATGAGCAGTTCTTC. Protein product: CASSARQGGYNEQFF.

The chain combines TRBV6-2 or TRBV6-3 with TRBJ2-7; D may be TRBD1 or TRBD2 (6 bases each). The CDR3 runs 14 residues. The V gene's germline CDR1 is MNHEY and CDR2 SVGEGT. Trimming removed 5 bases from V and 0 bases from J, with 11 bases in between. CDR3 DNA sequence: TGTGCCAGCAGTGGGGGGCCCCCCTCCTACGAGCAGTACTTC. The encoded protein is CASSGGPPSYEQYF.

The rearrangement joins TRBV20-1 to TRBJ2-7, with 10 bases fitting TRBD2. The CDR3 has 14 amino acids. V shed 3 bases, J shed 6 bases, and the junction held 8 bases outside the gene matches. The V gene's germline CDR1 is DFQATT and CDR2 SNEGSKA (reference sequence). CDR3 nucleotides: TGCAGTGCTAGTCGGCTAGCGGGAGTTGGCGAGCAGTACTTC. It is translated as CSASRLAGVGEQYF.

The chain joins TRBV7-6 to TRBJ1-1; D is possibly TRBD1 (5 bases). The length of the CDR3 is 15 residues. V was trimmed by 1 base and J by 3 bases, leaving 12 bases between them. Looked up from germline, CDR1 is SGHVS and CDR2 is FNYEAQ. The CDR3 sequence: CASSLGTGVDTEAFF. CDR3 nucleotide sequence: TGTGCCAGCAGCTTAGGTACAGGTGTCGACACTGAAGCTTTCTTT.

V and J are TRBV9 and TRBJ1-1; D gene ambiguous. This CDR3 contains 15 residues. Trimming removed 4 bases at V and 1 base at J, with 14 bases between. Per germline, CDR1 SGDLS and CDR2 YYNGEE. The CDR3 DNA follows: TGTGCCAGCAGCCCTCGTAGTGAGGGGAACACTGAAGCTTTCTTT. Encoded protein: CASSPRSEGNTEAFF.

J is TRBJ2-7 and V is TRBV6-5; no firm D call. This CDR3 is built from 11 residues. Germline V lookup: CDR1 MNHEY, CDR2 SVGAGI. Trimming took 7 bases from V and 2 from J, leaving 6 bases between them. This CDR3 is CASKNTYEQYF. CDR3 DNA sequence: TGTGCCAGCAAAAACACCTACGAGCAGTACTTC.

The rearrangement links TRBV28 to TRBJ1-1; 10 bases map to TRBD1. V trimming: 3 bases; J trimming: 4 bases; junction bases outside the gene matches: 2. Germline values: CDR1 MDHEN, CDR2 SYDVKM. The CDR3 has 14 amino acids. The CDR3 loop is CASSLTGGITEAFF. The CDR3 bases are TGTGCCAGCAGTTTGACAGGGGGCATCACTGAAGCTTTCTTT. The entire variable domain, with the rest obtained from reference TRBV28 and TRBJ1-1, is as follows: DVKVTQSSRYLVKRTGEKVFLECVQDMDHENMFWYRQDPGLGLRLIYFSYDVKMKEKGDIPEGYSVSREKKERFSLILESASTNQTSMYLCASSLTGGITEAFFGQGTRLTVV.

The chain employs TRBV15 and TRBJ2-5; D not resolved. The V end was cut by 0 bases, the J end by 1 base, with 0 bases between. In germline, CDR1 is LNHNV, CDR2 YYDKDF (reference sequence). This CDR3 region has 12 residues. In DNA form, the CDR3 reads TGTGCCACCAGCAGAGACCAAGAGACCCAGTACTTC. Residues: CATSRDQETQYF.

V gene TRBV14 combines with J gene TRBJ2-3, with D perhaps being TRBD1 or TRBD2 (5 bases each). This CDR3 has 16 residues. The V end lost 0 bases, the J end lost 4 bases, and 14 bases lay between the germline ends. Germline V gives CDR1 SGHDN, CDR2 FVKESK. This CDR3 is CASSQEISRDADTQYF. Here the CDR3 DNA reads TGTGCCAGCAGCCAAGAAATCAGCAGGGACGCAGATACGCAGTATTTT.

CDR3 region: CARVQDRGPYGYTF. DNA for the CDR3: TGTGCCAGGGTTCAGGACAGGGGGCCGTATGGCTACACCTTC. V usage is TRBV5-6 and J usage is TRBJ1-2; the match to TRBD1 covers 11 bases. The V and J ends lost 8 bases and 5 bases, in that order; junction bases with no gene match: 8. The CDR3 covers 14 residues. CDR1 is SGHDT and CDR2 is YYEEEE in the germline V gene.

The chain couples TRBV4-3 to TRBJ2-7; 9 bases map to TRBD1. The CDR3 loop spans 14 amino acids. Germline CDR1 is LGHNA and CDR2 is YSLEER. Unmatched junction bases numbered 3, after V lost 3 bases and J lost 3 bases. Written as DNA, the CDR3 is TGCGCCAGCAGCCAGGACAGGGGAAGCTACGAGCAGTACTTC. The encoded protein is CASSQDRGSYEQYF.

V gene TRBV11-2 combines with J gene TRBJ2-7; 12 bases line up with TRBD2. After removal of 2 bases from V and 1 base from J, the junction contained 3 bases not matched to a gene. This CDR3 is built from 16 residues. Germline V CDR1 and CDR2: SGHAT, FQNNGV. CDR3 DNA sequence: TGTGCCAGCAGCTTATCCCTAGCGGGGGGGTCCTACGAGCAGTACTTC. Encoded protein: CASSLSLAGGSYEQYF.

This CDR3 is CASSQGGRAYEQYF. CDR3 DNA sequence: TGTGCCAGCAGCCAAGGGGGCAGGGCCTACGAGCAGTACTTC. V and J are TRBV3-1 (or the pseudogene TRBV3-2) and TRBJ2-7; D may be TRBD1 (5 bases). CDR1 and CDR2 from the germline V gene are LGHDT and YNNKEL (reference sequence). The CDR3 extends over 14 amino acids. Trimming removed 1 base from V and 2 bases from J, with 9 bases in between.

The rearrangement links TRBV5-1 to TRBJ2-7, with 8 nucleotides matching TRBD1. CDR3 length: 14 residues. The trim removed 0 bases at V and 7 bases at J, leaving 6 bases unmatched. Germline loops: CDR1 SGHRS, CDR2 YFSETQ. CDR3 residues: CASSLAQGAGEQYF. The CDR3 DNA reads TGCGCCAGCAGCTTGGCTCAGGGGGCGGGGGAGCAGTACTTC.

In its sample, this clone was seen once. The V call is TRBV19, the J call TRBJ2-7; 10 positions agree with TRBD1. Germline lookup yields CDR1 LNHDA and CDR2 SQIVND (reference sequence). V gave up 6 bases and J gave up 5 bases; unmatched junction bases: 7. This CDR3 is built from 14 residues. CDR3 loop: CASRAGTGAHEQYF. The CDR3 DNA reads TGTGCCAGTAGGGCCGGGACAGGGGCCCACGAGCAGTACTTC.

The V gene is TRBV29-1, the J gene TRBJ2-7, with TRBD2 matching 12 bases. CDR1 and CDR2 from the germline V gene are SQVTM and ANQGSEA. The V segment lost 6 bases and the J segment 9 bases; nucleotides outside the gene matches: 9. This CDR3 spans 13 amino acids. The CDR3 coding sequence is TGCAGCGTGGCCCTAGCGGGAGGGCCCCGGCAGTACTTC. It yields the protein CSVALAGGPRQYF.